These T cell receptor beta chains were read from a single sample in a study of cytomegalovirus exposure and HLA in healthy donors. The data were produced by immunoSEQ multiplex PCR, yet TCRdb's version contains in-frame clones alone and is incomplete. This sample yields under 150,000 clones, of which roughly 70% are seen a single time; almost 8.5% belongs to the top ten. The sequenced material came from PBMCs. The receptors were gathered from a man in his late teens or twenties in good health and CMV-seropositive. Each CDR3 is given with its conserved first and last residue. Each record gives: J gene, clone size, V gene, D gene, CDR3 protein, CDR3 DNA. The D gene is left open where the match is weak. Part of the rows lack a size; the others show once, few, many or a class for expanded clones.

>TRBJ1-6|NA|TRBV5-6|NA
CASSSGAGPFRPLHF
TGTGCCAGCAGCTCTGGTGCAGGTCCATTTAGGCCCCTCCACTTT
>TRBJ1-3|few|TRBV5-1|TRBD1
CASSLDGRGGNTIYF
TGCGCCAGCAGCTTGGACGGCAGGGGGGGAAACACCATATATTTT
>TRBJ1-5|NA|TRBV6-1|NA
CASSADSRSQPQHF
TGTGCCAGCAGTGCTGACAGCAGGAGTCAGCCCCAGCATTTT
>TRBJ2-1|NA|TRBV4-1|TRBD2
CASSPLGGAGGRNEQFF
TGCGCCAGCAGCCCCCTGGGGGGCGCGGGGGGGCGCAATGAGCAGTTCTTC
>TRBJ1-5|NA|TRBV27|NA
CASSLYQGRQPQHF
TGTGCCAGCAGTTTATATCAGGGGCGCCAGCCCCAGCATTTT
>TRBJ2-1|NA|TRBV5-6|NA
CASSPWTSYNEQFF
TGTGCCAGCAGCCCCTGGACTTCCTACAATGAGCAGTTCTTC
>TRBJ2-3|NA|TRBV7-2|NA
CASSLGLGGGTDTQYF
TGTGCCAGCAGCTTAGGTTTAGGCGGGGGCACAGATACGCAGTATTTT
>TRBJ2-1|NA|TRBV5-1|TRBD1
CASSMTGGNEQFF
TGCGCCAGCAGCATGACAGGGGGTAATGAGCAGTTCTTC
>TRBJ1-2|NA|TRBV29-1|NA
CSVENDGGIGYTF
TGCAGCGTGGAGAATGATGGAGGGATAGGCTACACCTTC
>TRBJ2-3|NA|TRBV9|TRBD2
CASKREYADTQYF
TGTGCCAGCAAGCGGGAATACGCAGATACGCAGTATTTT
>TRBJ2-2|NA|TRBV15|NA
CATRRQGPGELFF
TGTGCCACCAGGCGTCAGGGGCCCGGGGAGCTGTTTTTT
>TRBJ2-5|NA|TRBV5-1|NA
CASSLGRAQETQYF
TGCGCCAGCAGCTTGGGGAGGGCACAAGAGACCCAGTACTTC
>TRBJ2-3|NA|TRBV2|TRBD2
CASSEQRGGPTDTQYF
TGTGCCAGCAGTGAACAGCGGGGGGGACCCACAGATACGCAGTATTTT
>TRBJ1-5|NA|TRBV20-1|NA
CSAGGSQPQHF
TGCAGTGCTGGCGGCAGTCAGCCCCAGCATTTT
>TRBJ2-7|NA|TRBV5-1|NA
CASSPMAGSYEQYF
TGCGCCAGCAGCCCTATGGCGGGTAGCTACGAGCAGTACTTC
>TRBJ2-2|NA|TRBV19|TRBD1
CASSQWDSRTGELFF
TGTGCCAGTAGTCAGTGGGACAGCCGGACCGGGGAGCTGTTTTTT
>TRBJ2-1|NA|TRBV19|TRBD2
CASSMDSGGSYNEQFF
TGTGCCAGTAGTATGGATAGCGGGGGGTCCTACAATGAGCAGTTCTTC
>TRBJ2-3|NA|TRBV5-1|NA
CASSLVRERVVF
TGCGCCAGCAGCTTGGTTCGGGAGCGGGTCGTTTTT
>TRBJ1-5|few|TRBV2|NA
CASRGADSGPQHF
TGTGCCAGCCGGGGGGCAGATTCAGGGCCCCAGCATTTT
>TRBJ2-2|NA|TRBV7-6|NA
CASSLASRQGLTGELFF
TGTGCCAGCAGCTTAGCCTCCCGGCAGGGATTAACCGGGGAGCTGTTTTTT
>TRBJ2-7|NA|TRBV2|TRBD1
CASLQGAYEQYF
TGTGCCAGCTTACAGGGGGCCTACGAGCAGTACTTC
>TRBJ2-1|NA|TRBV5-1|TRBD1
CASSLGNRGFYNEQFF
TGCGCCAGCAGCTTGGGGAACAGGGGGTTCTACAATGAGCAGTTCTTC
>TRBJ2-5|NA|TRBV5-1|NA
CASSLVQGRDQYF
TGCGCCAGCAGCTTGGTCCAGGGGAGGGACCAGTACTTC
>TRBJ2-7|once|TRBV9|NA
CASSFGLGDYEQYF
TGTGCCAGCAGCTTCGGACTTGGAGACTACGAGCAGTACTTC
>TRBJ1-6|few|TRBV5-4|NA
CASSLAFGNSPLHF
TGTGCCAGCAGCTTGGCCTTCGGGAATTCACCCCTCCACTTT
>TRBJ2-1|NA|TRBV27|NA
CASSLRQVPYNEQFF
TGTGCCAGCAGTTTACGACAGGTACCCTACAATGAGCAGTTCTTC
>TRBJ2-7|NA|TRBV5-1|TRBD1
CASSLGTGYGEQYF
TGCGCCAGCAGCCTAGGGACAGGGTATGGCGAGCAGTACTTC
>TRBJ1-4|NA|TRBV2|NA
CASSAPRDNLATNEKLFF
TGTGCCAGCAGTGCCCCGAGGGACAACCTTGCAACTAATGAAAAACTGTTTTTT
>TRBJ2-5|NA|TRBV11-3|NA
CASSLSRTEQETQYF
TGTGCCAGCAGCCTATCGAGGACAGAACAAGAGACCCAGTACTTC
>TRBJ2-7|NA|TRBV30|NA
CAWSYEGRSSYEQYF
TGTGCCTGGAGCTACGAGGGAAGGAGCTCCTACGAGCAGTACTTC
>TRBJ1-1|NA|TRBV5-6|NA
CASSLFSSTGRLNTEAFF
TGTGCCAGCAGCTTGTTCTCCTCGACGGGGAGGCTGAACACTGAAGCTTTCTTT
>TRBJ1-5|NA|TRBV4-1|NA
CASRVTENSNQPQHF
TGCGCCAGCAGGGTCACAGAAAATAGCAATCAGCCCCAGCATTTT
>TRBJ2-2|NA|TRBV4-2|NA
CASSQPDRSQGGELFF
TGTGCCAGCAGCCAACCGGACAGATCCCAAGGGGGGGAGCTGTTTTTT
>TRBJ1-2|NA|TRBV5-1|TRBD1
CASSLEAGGGYTF
TGCGCCAGCAGCTTGGAAGCAGGGGGTGGCTACACCTTC
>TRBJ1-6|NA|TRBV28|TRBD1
CASTYDRGTLHF
TGTGCCAGCACCTATGACAGGGGGACCCTCCACTTT
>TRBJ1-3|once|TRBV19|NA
CASRPGTLGNTIYF
TGTGCCAGTAGGCCTGGGACACTCGGAAACACCATATATTTT
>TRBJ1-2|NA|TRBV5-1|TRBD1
CASSLDRGKDGYTF
TGCGCCAGCAGCTTAGACAGGGGAAAGGACGGCTACACCTTC
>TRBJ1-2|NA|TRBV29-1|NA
CSATDTTNYGYTF
TGCAGCGCGACAGACACGACTAACTATGGCTACACCTTC
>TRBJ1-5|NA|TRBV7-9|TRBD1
CSSSSWTGGGNQPQHF
TGTTCCAGCAGCTCCTGGACAGGGGGAGGGAATCAGCCCCAGCATTTT
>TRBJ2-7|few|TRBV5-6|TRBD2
CASSAGLAGGRGYF
TGTGCCAGCAGCGCTGGACTAGCGGGGGGCCGCGGGTACTTC
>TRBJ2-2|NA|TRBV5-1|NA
CASSPVALVLTGELFF
TGCGCCAGCAGTCCAGTTGCCCTCGTGTTGACCGGGGAGCTGTTTTTT
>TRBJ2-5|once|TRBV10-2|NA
CASTRRGETQYF
TGCGCCAGCACCAGACGGGGGGAGACCCAGTACTTC
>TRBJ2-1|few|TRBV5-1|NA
CASSLAVGGEQFF
TGCGCCAGCAGCTTGGCCGTCGGGGGTGAGCAGTTCTTC
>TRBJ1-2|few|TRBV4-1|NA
CASSQEAPGVGGNYGYTF
TGCGCCAGCAGCCAAGAGGCCCCGGGGGTAGGCGGGAACTATGGCTACACCTTC
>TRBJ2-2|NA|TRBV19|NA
CASSFNTGELFF
TGTGCCAGTAGCTTTAACACCGGGGAGCTGTTTTTT
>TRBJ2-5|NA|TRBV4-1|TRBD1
CASSQTTGGRETQYF
TGCGCCAGCAGCCAAACAACAGGGGGCCGGGAGACCCAGTACTTC
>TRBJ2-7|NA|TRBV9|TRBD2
CASSVSGGADEQYF
TGTGCCAGCAGCGTTAGCGGGGGTGCGGACGAGCAGTACTTC
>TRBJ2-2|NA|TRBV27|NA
CASSFRLRNTGELFF
TGTGCCAGCAGTTTTAGACTGAGGAACACCGGGGAGCTGTTTTTT
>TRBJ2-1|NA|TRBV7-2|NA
CASSDNGGNSYNEQFF
TGTGCCAGCAGCGATAACGGGGGTAACTCCTACAATGAGCAGTTCTTC
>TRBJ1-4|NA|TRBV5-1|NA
CASSRGLDEKLFF
TGCGCCAGCAGCCGAGGGCTGGATGAAAAACTGTTTTTT